Below, 21 T cell receptor beta chains from the same sample are listed, as sequenced in a study of T cell repertoires in cytomegalovirus infection. TCRdb re-called the reads with MiXCR, one entry per CDR3 protein. This repertoire shows hundreds of thousands of distinct CDR3 sequences, less than 25% found once; its top ten account for 8%. The sequenced sample was CD8+ T cells from PBMCs. The receptors shown here come from a human donor in good health (CMV status not recorded). Some clones in this sample may be carry-over from other donors' samples.

The chain links TRBV7-4 to TRBJ2-7, with 8 bases aligning to TRBD1. In germline, CDR1 is SGHVT, CDR2 SQSDAQ. CDR3 size: 16 residues. V lost 5 bases, J lost 0 bases, and 9 bases stayed unmatched. CDR3 nucleotides: TGTGCCAGCAGCCCAACGACAGGGGCAAGCTCCTACGAGCAGTACTTC. As protein: CASSPTTGASSYEQYF. The variable domain in full, with the rest retrieved from reference TRBV7-4 and TRBJ2-7, is GAGVSQSPRYKVAKRGRDVALRCDSISGHVTLYWYRQTLGQGSEVLTYSQSDAQRDKSGRPSGRFSAERPERSVSTLKIQRTEQGDSAVYLCASSPTTGASSYEQYFGPGTRLTVT.

This clonotype was counted at least ten times. The chain recombines TRBV7-2 with TRBJ1-5; D is undetermined. The CDR3 totals 15 residues. Germline CDR1 SGHTA, CDR2 FQGNSA. Trimming removed 3 bases at V and 3 bases at J, with 12 bases between. CDR3 nucleotide sequence: TGTGCCAGCAGCTTCAATTCGGGGTACAATCAGCCCCAGCATTTT. Protein: CASSFNSGYNQPQHF.

V usage is TRBV7-9 and J usage is TRBJ1-1; 9 positions match TRBD1. The germline gives CDR1 SEHNR, CDR2 FQNEAQ (reference sequence). J was trimmed by 5 bases and V by 4 bases; bases with no gene match: 11. This CDR3 has 16 amino acids. CDR3 nucleotides: TGTGCCAGCAGCTCGCCGCTTACAGGGGGCAGGACTGAAGCTTTCTTT. Its protein is CASSSPLTGGRTEAFF.

For this clonotype: This may be a read error, as it is one base from a much larger clone. The chain employs TRBV10-3 and TRBJ2-5; D gene uncertain. This CDR3 region has 15 residues. The germline V and J ends were trimmed by 4 bases and 5 bases, with 17 bases remaining between them. Per germline, CDR1 ENHRY and CDR2 SYGVKD. For the CDR3, the DNA is TGTGCCATCAGTGTCCTGGGCATGGACGGGGAGACCCAGTACTTC. Residues: CAISVLGMDGETQYF.

The chain employs TRBV7-2 and TRBJ1-1; the match to TRBD1 covers 7 bases. Germline-derived CDR1 and CDR2 are SGHTA and FQGNSA. The CDR3 runs to 12 residues. The V and J ends lost 6 bases and 7 bases, in that order; junction bases with no gene match: 5. CDR3 sequence (DNA): TGTGCCAGCAGGGACAGGTACAATGAAGCTTTCTTT. Translated: CASRDRYNEAFF. Together with reference TRBV7-2 and TRBJ1-1, the CDR3 gives the full variable domain: GAGVSQSPSNKVTEKGKDVELRCDPISGHTALYWYRQSLGQGLEFLIYFQGNSAPDKSGLPSDRFSAERTGGSVSTLTIQRTQQEDSAVYLCASRDRYNEAFFGQGTRLTVV.

In its sample, this clonotype was seen once. The gene calls are TRBV12-3 or TRBV12-4 and TRBJ1-2; D not resolved. Trimming cost V 6 bases and J 8 bases, with 10 bases left between them. The CDR3 totals 11 residues. The CDR3 loop reads CASSPDWGYTF. For the CDR3, the DNA is TGTGCCAGCAGCCCCGACTGGGGCTACACCTTC.

The table lists this clonotype with many counts. This chain uses TRBV19 with TRBJ1-5; D uncertain. Trimming removed 3 bases at V and 0 bases at J, with 6 bases between. The germline gives CDR1 LNHDA, CDR2 SQIVND (reference sequence). This CDR3 comprises 14 residues. CDR3 protein: CASSIRDSNQPQHF. In DNA, the CDR3 is TGTGCCAGTAGTATCCGGGATAGCAATCAGCCCCAGCATTTT.

This clonotype occurred many times. The chain joins TRBV28 to TRBJ2-5; the D call may be TRBD1 or TRBD2 (6 bases each). The CDR3 extends over 13 amino acids. Germline V gives CDR1 MDHEN, CDR2 SYDVKM. Trimming pared 4 bases from V and 7 bases from J, leaving 13 bases between. CDR3 nucleotides: TGTGCCAGCAGTTCAAAGGGGGGCCCGACCCAGTACTTC. It codes for CASSSKGGPTQYF.

This sequence joins TRBV28 and TRBJ1-5; D may be TRBD1 (6 bases). The CDR3 length is 13 residues. Germline CDR1 is MDHEN and CDR2 is SYDVKM. The V end was cut by 3 bases, the J end by 8 bases, with 11 bases between. Here the CDR3 DNA reads TGTGCCAGCAGTTTGGAGGGACAAAAGCCCCAGCATTTT. Residues: CASSLEGQKPQHF.

This sequence joins TRBV4-1 and TRBJ2-1; D uncertain. Germline V gene lookup returns CDR1 MGHRA and CDR2 YSYEKL. The CDR3 runs 16 residues. V lost 2 bases to trimming and J lost 0 bases, with 11 bases between them. The CDR3 nucleotides are TGCGCCAGCAGCCAAAAAGTGGCATACTCCTACAATGAGCAGTTCTTC. Amino acid sequence: CASSQKVAYSYNEQFF.

The rearrangement uses TRBV2 and TRBJ2-7; the match to TRBD1 covers 10 bases. Trimming removed 10 bases from V and 0 bases from J; junction bases left unmatched: 6. Germline CDR1 is SNHLY and CDR2 is FYNNEI. The length of the CDR3 is 14 residues. CDR3 bases: TGTGCCACCTTAAGGACAGGGGGCTCCTACGAGCAGTACTTC. The encoded protein is CATLRTGGSYEQYF.

In nucleotides, the CDR3 is TGCGCCAGCAGCCAAGACGAAGCCAAAAACATTCAGTACTTC. Protein sequence: CASSQDEAKNIQYF. This chain joins TRBV4-3 and TRBJ2-4; D unclear. The V and J ends lost 0 bases and 0 bases respectively, with 3 bases between them. Germline V gives CDR1 LGHNA, CDR2 YSLEER. This CDR3 is 14 amino acids long.

This clonotype was seen only a few times. The CDR3 region is CSARPLTGSYEQYV. The CDR3 DNA reads TGCAGTGCTAGACCTCTTACAGGGAGCTACGAGCAGTACGTC. The chain employs TRBV20-1 and TRBJ2-7, with D possibly being TRBD1 (6 bases). Trimming cost V 2 bases and J 3 bases, with 14 bases left between them. The CDR3 covers 14 residues. The germline gives CDR1 DFQATT, CDR2 SNEGSKA (reference sequence).

This clonotype has only one observation. This rearrangement joins TRBV27 to TRBJ1-2; tentative D call: TRBD1 (6 bases). Trimming left V 10 bases short and J 7 bases short, with 16 bases between. Per the germline V gene, CDR1 is MNHEY and CDR2 is SMNVEV (reference sequence). This CDR3 contains 12 residues. As DNA, the CDR3 is TGTGCCACTAGGTTAGGGGGAAGTGGCTACACCTTC. Residues: CATRLGGSGYTF.

In its sample, this clonotype was seen a few times. This chain links TRBV5-6 with TRBJ1-1; TRBD1 is a possible D gene (6 bases). This CDR3 comprises 14 residues. V dropped 4 bases and J dropped 2 bases, with 12 bases sitting between them. CDR1 SGHDT and CDR2 YYEEEE come from the germline V gene. As DNA, the CDR3 is TGTGCCAGCAGCATGGGACACCCTAACACTGAAGCTTTCTTT. Protein: CASSMGHPNTEAFF.

As DNA, the CDR3 is TGTGCCAGCAGCAGCCGGGGCCACCTAAACACTGAAGCTTTCTTT. The encoded protein is CASSSRGHLNTEAFF. The J gene is TRBJ1-1, the V gene TRBV7-9, with TRBD1 as a possible D gene (5 bases). This CDR3 comprises 15 residues. Trimming cost V 5 bases and J 2 bases, with 15 bases left between them. Per the germline V gene, CDR1 is SEHNR and CDR2 is FQNEAQ (reference sequence).

This clonotype has a count of ten or more. The chain carries TRBV7-6 and TRBJ2-5; maybe TRBD1 (5 bases). Germline V gene lookup returns CDR1 SGHVS and CDR2 FNYEAQ. V dropped 5 bases and J dropped 2 bases, with 15 bases sitting between them. The CDR3 spans 15 residues. CDR3 in DNA: TGTGCCAGCAGCCGACAGACCTTTCAGCAAGAGACCCAGTACTTC. Its protein product is CASSRQTFQQETQYF.

The chain uses TRBV11-1 and TRBJ2-2; D is unclear. The CDR3 length is 17 residues. Trimming took off 2 bases at V and 3 bases at J, with 16 bases between the two ends. In germline, CDR1 is SGHAT, CDR2 FQDESV (reference sequence). CDR3 DNA: TGTGCCAGCAGCTTAAGACCCCCCAGCAGTCACACCGGGGAGCTGTTTTTT. Its translation: CASSLRPPSSHTGELFF.

The chain links TRBV28 to TRBJ1-4, with D possibly being TRBD1 (5 bases). Trimming shortened V by 5 bases and J by 13 bases, and 17 bases separated the two germline ends. CDR1 and CDR2 from the germline V gene are MDHEN and SYDVKM. The CDR3 runs 13 residues. CDR3 DNA sequence: TGTGCCAGCAGTAGACGGGACGGGGATTTACTGTTTTTT. This sequence encodes CASSRRDGDLLFF.

V gene TRBV7-9 combines with J gene TRBJ2-1; D ambiguous. Between the trimmed V and J ends, which lost 4 bases and 8 bases, there was a span of 9 bases. In germline, CDR1 is SEHNR, CDR2 FQNEAQ (reference sequence). The CDR3 extends over 12 amino acids. CDR3 sequence reads: CASSSRADEQFF. Written as DNA, the CDR3 is TGTGCCAGCAGCTCAAGGGCGGATGAGCAGTTCTTC.

This clonotype was picked up many times. The chain joins TRBV7-8 to TRBJ2-7; 14 bases fit TRBD2. The ends lost 6 bases at V and 3 bases at J; junction bases unmatched: 1. The V gene's germline CDR1 is SGHVS and CDR2 FQNEAQ. The CDR3 length is 14 residues. Here the CDR3 DNA reads TGTGCCAGCAGTGGACTAGCGGGGGGCTACGAGCAGTACGTC. This sequence encodes CASSGLAGGYEQYV.